The 13 T cell receptor beta chains presented below share a single source sample, sequenced in a study of Ad26.COV2.S vaccination and SARS-CoV-2 variants. The table came from immunoSEQ multiplex PCR; TCRdb's copy has only in-frame clones and leaves some out. The sample comprises approximately 350,000 clones, roughly 85% of which are singletons, and approximately 7.8% rests with the top ten. The sample's treatment: roughly 18 received Ad26.COV2.S at low or high dose, single or two shots; 5 received placebo; per-sample allocation not given. The samples were gathered on day 63 after the first injection of vaccine or placebo. Specimen: peripheral blood, collected in a trial of Ad26.COV2.S vaccine versus placebo. The receptors stem from a person aged 18-65 years who received the Ad26.COV2.S COVID-19 vaccine or a placebo.

The chain joins TRBV14 to TRBJ1-2, with 9 bases aligning to TRBD1. V dropped 5 bases and J dropped 9; count of bases not matched to a gene: 10. Germline V gene data show CDR1 as SGHDN and CDR2 as FVKESK. This CDR3 spans 14 amino acids. CDR3: CASSLGGDRVRYTF. CDR3 nucleotide sequence: TGTGCCAGCAGCTTAGGAGGGGACAGGGTGCGCTACACCTTC.

The chain links TRBV1 to TRBJ2-7; the table's TRBD1 call for D was not verified on the DNA. TRBV1 is flagged as a pseudogene. This CDR3 is 21 amino acids long. The CDR3 region has the DNA TGCACCAGCAGCCAATTGCAGGGGCTCGGGGCCGATCGGGCTATTAGCAACGAGCAGTACTTC. Translated: CTSSQLQGLGADRAISNEQYF.

This clone was seen more than once but under ten times. V and J are TRBV18 and TRBJ1-1; D ambiguous. Germline V gene lookup returns CDR1 KGHSH and CDR2 LQKENI. V was shortened by 1 base and J by 1 base, with 10 bases between the two germline ends. The CDR3 has 15 residues. The CDR3 DNA follows: TGTGCCAGCTCACCACGGTCCACCTCGAACACTGAAGCTTTCTTT. It yields the protein CASSPRSTSNTEAFF.

The chain recombines TRBV7-7 with TRBJ2-6; no definite D call. The V end lost 5 bases, the J end lost 4 bases, and 3 bases lay between the germline ends. From germline, CDR1 is SSHAT and CDR2 FNYEAQ (reference sequence). This CDR3 is built from 12 residues. CDR3 protein: CASSPGANVLTF. CDR3 coding DNA: TGTGCCAGCAGCCCCGGGGCCAACGTCCTGACTTTC.

This chain joins TRBV7-6 and TRBJ2-1, with TRBD2 as a possible D gene (6 bases). The CDR3 runs 16 residues. Germline V gene data show CDR1 as SGHVS and CDR2 as FNYEAQ. Trimming removed 1 base at V and 0 bases at J, with 10 bases between. DNA for the CDR3: TGTGCCAGCAGCTTAGGCTACGGGGGCTCCTACAATGAGCAGTTCTTC. It encodes CASSLGYGGSYNEQFF.

The rearrangement links TRBV2 to TRBJ2-2; D gene ambiguous. V lost 6 bases to trimming and J lost 1 base, with 3 bases between them. CDR3 length: 12 residues. CDR1 is SNHLY, CDR2 FYNNEI, per germline. This chain's CDR3 is CASSLNTGELFF. As DNA, the CDR3 is TGTGCCAGCAGCTTGAACACCGGGGAGCTGTTTTTT.

This chain connects TRBV9 to TRBJ2-2, with D uncertain. Germline V lookup: CDR1 SGDLS, CDR2 YYNGEE. Trimming pared 0 bases from V and 2 bases from J, leaving 5 bases between. CDR3 length: 14 amino acids. CDR3 loop: CASSVGANTGELFF. The DNA of the CDR3 is TGTGCCAGCAGCGTAGGGGCCAACACCGGGGAGCTGTTTTTT.

This clone was counted a few times. The rearrangement links TRBV5-4 to TRBJ2-7, with a possible D match to TRBD1 (6 bases). Deletions cut 6 bases from V and 7 bases from J, with 17 bases between. CDR1 and CDR2 (germline): SGHNT, YYREEE (reference sequence). CDR3 length equals 13 residues. The CDR3 protein is CASTLAGVGEQYF. The CDR3 nucleotides are TGTGCCAGCACCCTCGCAGGGGTCGGGGAGCAGTACTTC.

The J gene is TRBJ2-5, the V gene TRBV2, with 7 bases that match TRBD2. This CDR3 contains 12 residues. Losses at the gene ends were 7 bases for V and 5 bases for J; bases not matched to a gene: 4. The germline CDR1 and CDR2 sequences are SNHLY and FYNNEI. This CDR3 reads CASTREGETQYF. DNA of the CDR3: TGTGCCAGCACCAGGGAGGGCGAGACCCAGTACTTC.

CDR3 in amino acids: CASSPSSGWAGELFF. CDR3 nucleotide sequence: TGTGCCAGCAGCCCGTCGAGCGGTTGGGCCGGGGAGCTGTTTTTT. The chain combines TRBV7-3 with TRBJ2-2; a possible D gene is TRBD2 (5 bases). Trimming took off 5 bases at V and 6 bases at J, with 16 bases between the two ends. CDR1 is SGHTA, CDR2 FQGTGA, per germline. This CDR3 has 15 amino acids.

This clone was seen a handful of times. V usage is TRBV5-1 and J usage is TRBJ2-3, with a tentative D call TRBD2 (5 bases). Germline V lookup: CDR1 SGHRS, CDR2 YFSETQ. Trimming removed 0 bases at V and 1 base at J, with 9 bases between. The CDR3 sequence is 15 residues long. The CDR3 DNA reads as TGCGCCAGCAGCTTGGGGACTCTCGGCACAGATACGCAGTATTTT. Residues: CASSLGTLGTDTQYF.

The V call is TRBV5-5, the J call TRBJ2-7, with TRBD1 identical over 12 bases. This CDR3 has 13 amino acids. The germline CDR1 and CDR2 sequences are SGHKS and YYEKEE (reference sequence). The trim removed 4 bases at V and 6 bases at J, leaving 2 bases unmatched. The CDR3, as DNA: TGTGCCAGCAGCAGGGACAGGGGGCTCGAGCAGTACTTC. Translated: CASSRDRGLEQYF.

The chain combines TRBV18 with TRBJ1-1, with D hard to call. Germline assignment: CDR1 KGHSH and CDR2 LQKENI. There are 13 residues in the CDR3. Trimming pared 6 bases from V and 5 bases from J, leaving 13 bases between. This CDR3 reads CASSPNSGTEAFF. CDR3 coding DNA: TGTGCCAGCTCTCCAAACTCGGGGACTGAAGCTTTCTTT.